The 28 T cell receptor beta chains below were found in one sample sequenced in a study of OX40 agonist ivuxolimab in advanced cancers. Repertoires were generated with immunoSEQ multiplex PCR, while TCRdb's copy carries only in-frame clones and drops some. The sample records 80,000 to 95,000 clones, around 88% being singletons. The specimen was CD4+ or CD8+ T cells sorted from blood, collected in a trial of the OX40 agonist ivuxolimab. The receptor set was obtained from an adult with an advanced solid tumor such as melanoma, head and neck, liver or kidney cancer.

As DNA, the CDR3 is TGTGCCAGCAGCTGGGGGGGGGTCACAGATACGCAGTATTTT. This encodes CASSWGGVTDTQYF. The chain combines TRBV5-4 with TRBJ2-3; 7 positions match TRBD2. This CDR3 has 14 amino acids. The germline CDR1 and CDR2 sequences are SGHNT and YYREEE (reference sequence). The trim removed 3 bases at V and 2 bases at J, leaving 3 bases unmatched. Supplemented by reference TRBV5-4 and TRBJ2-3, the full variable domain reads ETGVTQSPTHLIKTRGQQVTLRCSSQSGHNTVSWYQQALGQGPQFIFQYYREEENGRGNFPPRFSGLQFPNYSSELNVNALELDDSALYLCASSWGGVTDTQYFGPGTRLTVL.

This clone appeared a single time. This sequence joins TRBV25-1 and TRBJ1-1; no definite D call. V lost 4 bases to trimming and J lost 1 base, with 10 bases between them. The length of the CDR3 is 14 residues. Per germline, CDR1 MGHDK and CDR2 SYGVNS. DNA for the CDR3: TGTGCCAGCAGTGTTGCGACCGAGAACACTGAAGCTTTCTTT. This translates into CASSVATENTEAFF.

This chain joins TRBV7-2 and TRBJ2-5, with D perhaps TRBD1 or TRBD2 (5 bases each). Germline CDR1 SGHTA, CDR2 FQGNSA. CDR3 length: 14 amino acids. Trimming cost V 6 bases and J 4 bases, with 15 bases left between them. In nucleotides, the CDR3 is TGTGCCAGCAGTGTCGCGAGGGACGGAGAGACCCAGTACTTC. It yields the protein CASSVARDGETQYF.

This chain uses TRBV2 with TRBJ2-4; unclear D gene. The CDR3 is 15 residues long. V was pared by 6 bases and J by 0 bases, with 12 bases between. Per the germline V gene, CDR1 is SNHLY and CDR2 is FYNNEI. The CDR3 bases are TGTGCCAGCAGCTCTGAGTCGCTAGCCAAAAACATTCAGTACTTC. Amino acid sequence: CASSSESLAKNIQYF.

The CDR3 DNA follows: TGCGCCAGCAGCCAGGGACGGACCAGCTCCTACGAGCAGTACTTC. This codes for CASSQGRTSSYEQYF. This chain uses TRBV4-1 with TRBJ2-7; possibly TRBD1 or TRBD2 for D (5 bases each). With 3 bases removed from V and 0 bases from J, the gap between germline ends came to 12 bases. The CDR3 totals 15 residues. The germline V gene encodes CDR1 MGHRA and CDR2 YSYEKL.

The CDR3 DNA sequence: TGTGCCAGCACCCAGGGTGGATTGTCCACCGGGGAGCTGTTTTTT. This codes for CASTQGGLSTGELFF. V and J are TRBV9 and TRBJ2-2; D perhaps matches TRBD1 (5 bases). Germline-derived CDR1 and CDR2 are SGDLS and YYNGEE. The CDR3 is 15 amino acids. Trimming shortened V by 6 bases and J by 4 bases, and 16 bases separated the two germline ends.

The V call is TRBV5-1, the J call TRBJ1-1, with D perhaps TRBD1 (6 bases). This CDR3 region has 15 residues. V was pared by 0 bases and J by 3 bases, with 12 bases between. Looked up from germline, CDR1 is SGHRS and CDR2 is YFSETQ. The CDR3 region has the DNA TGCGCCAGCAGCTTGGGCGGGGGGCGACACACTGAAGCTTTCTTT. Protein product: CASSLGGGRHTEAFF.

This clone was seen only once. The chain uses TRBV6-5 and TRBJ2-7; D is perhaps TRBD2 (5 bases). The CDR3 is made up of 11 amino acids. Per the germline V gene, CDR1 is MNHEY and CDR2 is SVGAGI. Trimming took off 11 bases at V and 7 bases at J, with 15 bases between the two ends. CDR3 nucleotides: TGTGCCCGGGCGAGGGTTGGGGAGCAGTACTTC. This codes for CARARVGEQYF.

This rearrangement joins TRBV11-2 to TRBJ1-1, with D perhaps matching TRBD1 (6 bases). Trimming removed 1 base at V and 1 base at J, with 13 bases between. The CDR3 consists of 16 residues. The germline V gene has CDR1 SGHAT and CDR2 FQNNGV. The CDR3 is CASSLGAQGQNTEAFF. DNA of the CDR3: TGTGCCAGCAGCTTAGGCGCACAGGGCCAGAACACTGAAGCTTTCTTT.

The chain links TRBV2 to TRBJ2-5, with 8 bases lining up with TRBD2. This CDR3 region has 15 residues. Trimming took 4 bases from V and 4 from J; bases not matched to a gene: 8. CDR1 is SNHLY and CDR2 is FYNNEI in the germline V gene. CDR3 protein: CASSATRLAPETQYF. The CDR3 DNA follows: TGTGCCAGCAGTGCGACCCGACTAGCGCCAGAGACCCAGTACTTC.

In its sample, this clone is medium-sized. The V gene is TRBV6-1, the J gene TRBJ1-2; D is undetermined. Between the trimmed V and J ends, which lost 2 bases and 6 bases, there was a span of 16 bases. CDR1 is MNHNS and CDR2 is SASEGT in the germline V gene. This CDR3 is built from 15 residues. CDR3 amino acids: CASSELGRTSDGYTF. Written as DNA, the CDR3 is TGTGCCAGCAGTGAACTGGGCAGGACTTCGGATGGCTACACCTTC.

The chain has TRBV13 and TRBJ1-3; D is uncertain. The CDR3 is 16 amino acids. Germline V gives CDR1 PRHDT, CDR2 FYEKMQ (reference sequence). V lost 2 bases to trimming and J lost 1 base, with 12 bases between them. CDR3 sequence: CASSLYGQASGNTIYF. CDR3 nucleotide sequence: TGTGCCAGCAGCTTATACGGTCAGGCTTCTGGAAACACCATATATTTT.

This chain links TRBV5-6 with TRBJ1-2, with 10 positions matching TRBD1. Germline V CDR1 and CDR2: SGHDT, YYEEEE. This CDR3 is built from 13 residues. J lost 1 base, V lost 7 bases, and 1 base had no gene match. CDR3 sequence reads: CASGTGDNYGYTF. CDR3 in DNA: TGTGCCAGCGGGACAGGGGATAACTATGGCTACACCTTC.

The chain combines TRBV2 with TRBJ2-1, with TRBD2 matching 13 bases. V lost 6 bases, J lost 7 bases, and 6 bases stayed unmatched. CDR3 length: 15 amino acids. Looked up from germline, CDR1 is SNHLY and CDR2 is FYNNEI. This chain's CDR3 is CASSPRTSGGNEQFF. The CDR3 DNA sequence: TGTGCCAGCAGCCCCAGGACTAGCGGGGGAAATGAGCAGTTCTTC.

V usage is TRBV27 and J usage is TRBJ1-1; TRBD1 is a possible D gene (6 bases). Trimming cost V 6 bases and J 3 bases, with 17 bases left between them. The CDR3 runs 15 residues. Germline V gives CDR1 MNHEY, CDR2 SMNVEV (reference sequence). The CDR3, as DNA: TGTGCCAGCAGGAAACTTCTGGGGGCAGACACTGAAGCTTTCTTT. This translates into CASRKLLGADTEAFF.

The CDR3 DNA reads TGTGCCAGCAGTTTACCAGGGGACACTGAAGCTTTCTTT. Amino acids: CASSLPGDTEAFF. V is TRBV27 and J is TRBJ1-1; a possible D gene is TRBD1 (6 bases). The V end lost 2 bases, the J end lost 3 bases, and 7 bases lay between the germline ends. The length of the CDR3 is 13 residues. Germline V CDR1 and CDR2: MNHEY, SMNVEV (reference sequence).

This clone was seen only once. V gene TRBV19 combines with J gene TRBJ1-2, with a weak D call TRBD1 (5 bases). Trimming removed 3 bases at V and 5 bases at J, with 16 bases between. Germline V gene sequence: CDR1 LNHDA, CDR2 SQIVND (reference sequence). The CDR3 extends over 15 amino acids. This chain's CDR3 is CASSIRLGRGYGYTF. For the CDR3, the DNA is TGTGCCAGTAGTATTCGGTTAGGACGGGGGTATGGCTACACCTTC.

The J gene is TRBJ2-2, the V gene TRBV9; 7 bases are a match to TRBD1. CDR3 length equals 16 residues. V shed 1 base and J 1 base; nucleotides not matched to a gene: 4. Germline V lookup: CDR1 SGDLS, CDR2 YYNGEE. CDR3 region: CASSVMGQQNTGELFF. In DNA, the CDR3 is TGTGCCAGCAGCGTAATGGGACAGCAGAACACCGGGGAGCTGTTTTTT.

The V and J genes are TRBV19 and TRBJ1-5; tentatively, D is TRBD1 (6 bases). CDR1 is LNHDA, CDR2 SQIVND, per germline (reference sequence). There are 14 residues in the CDR3. The V end was cut by 10 bases, the J end by 4 bases, with 17 bases between. DNA of the CDR3: TGTGCCATATCGTGGGGGGGCCAAAATCAGCCCCAGCATTTT. Protein product: CAISWGGQNQPQHF.

V usage is TRBV5-1 and J usage is TRBJ2-2; tentatively, D is TRBD2 (5 bases). Germline V lookup: CDR1 SGHRS, CDR2 YFSETQ. Trimming cost V 7 bases and J 0 bases, with 13 bases left between them. The CDR3 contains 15 residues. The chain's CDR3 is CASRRSGANTGELFF. The CDR3 coding sequence is TGCGCCAGCCGGAGGAGCGGTGCGAACACCGGGGAGCTGTTTTTT.

This clone was seen a single time. The gene calls are TRBV5-1 and TRBJ2-1; TRBD2 might be the D (6 bases). This CDR3 is 18 amino acids long. Germline assignment: CDR1 SGHRS and CDR2 YFSETQ. Trimming took 2 bases from V and 0 from J, leaving 18 bases between them. CDR3 coding DNA: TGCGCCAGCAGCTTCTATGGAAGCGGGCGGAGCTCCTACAATGAGCAGTTCTTC. This encodes CASSFYGSGRSSYNEQFF.

The rearrangement uses TRBV6-5 and TRBJ1-1, with 8 bases matching TRBD1. V shed 6 bases and J 1 base; nucleotides not matched to a gene: 7. This CDR3 contains 15 residues. CDR1 MNHEY and CDR2 SVGAGI come from the germline V gene. The CDR3 coding sequence is TGTGCCAGCAGAACCGGGACAGGAGCGAACACTGAAGCTTTCTTT. Translated: CASRTGTGANTEAFF.

The rearrangement joins TRBV4-3 to TRBJ2-5, with D possibly called TRBD1 or TRBD2 (5 bases each). Germline V gene sequence: CDR1 LGHNA, CDR2 YSLEER. This CDR3 is built from 14 residues. The germline V and J ends were trimmed by 4 bases and 5 bases, with 14 bases remaining between them. CDR3 residues: CASSPEGDGETQYF. The CDR3 nucleotides read TGCGCCAGCAGCCCAGAAGGGGACGGGGAGACCCAGTACTTC.

This chain joins TRBV25-1 and TRBJ2-3; D tentatively fits TRBD1 or TRBD2 (7 bases each). The CDR3 runs to 15 residues. Germline V lookup: CDR1 MGHDK, CDR2 SYGVNS. V lost 5 bases and J lost 4, with 16 bases in between. The CDR3, as DNA: TGTGCCAGCAGTCCCTGGGGAGGGGGCGCAGATACGCAGTATTTT. Its translation is CASSPWGGGADTQYF.

CDR3 nucleotides: TGTGCCAGCACGACAGGGAATCAGCCCCAGCATTTT. Its translation: CASTTGNQPQHF. The chain joins TRBV6-1 to TRBJ1-5, with 7 bases lining up with TRBD1. This CDR3 is built from 12 residues. The V segment lost 7 bases and the J segment 4 bases; nucleotides outside the gene matches: 1. Germline CDR1 is MNHNS and CDR2 is SASEGT.

This chain links TRBV5-1 with TRBJ1-4; 9 bases match TRBD1. The germline CDR1 and CDR2 sequences are SGHRS and YFSETQ. J gave up 8 bases and V 2 bases, and 10 bases lay outside the gene matches. This CDR3 comprises 16 residues. As DNA, the CDR3 is TGCGCCAGCAGCTTCACAGGGGGCTTCGTAGGAGAAAAACTGTTTTTT. Encoded protein: CASSFTGGFVGEKLFF.

The chain combines TRBV19 with TRBJ1-1; D unclear. V was shortened by 7 bases and J by 1 base, with 13 bases between the two germline ends. There are 14 residues in the CDR3. CDR1 and CDR2 from the germline V gene are LNHDA and SQIVND (reference sequence). The CDR3 DNA follows: TGTGCCAGTATATCGCGGGGATCGAACACTGAAGCTTTCTTT. This translates into CASISRGSNTEAFF.

The J gene is TRBJ2-7, the V gene TRBV18, with D possibly TRBD2 on 7 matching bases. The germline gives CDR1 KGHSH, CDR2 LQKENI. The CDR3 contains 15 residues. Trimming stripped 3 bases from V and 0 bases from J, with 12 bases between. This CDR3 reads CASSPPGGRSYEQYF. For the CDR3, the DNA is TGTGCCAGCTCACCGCCCGGGGGGCGCTCCTACGAGCAGTACTTC.